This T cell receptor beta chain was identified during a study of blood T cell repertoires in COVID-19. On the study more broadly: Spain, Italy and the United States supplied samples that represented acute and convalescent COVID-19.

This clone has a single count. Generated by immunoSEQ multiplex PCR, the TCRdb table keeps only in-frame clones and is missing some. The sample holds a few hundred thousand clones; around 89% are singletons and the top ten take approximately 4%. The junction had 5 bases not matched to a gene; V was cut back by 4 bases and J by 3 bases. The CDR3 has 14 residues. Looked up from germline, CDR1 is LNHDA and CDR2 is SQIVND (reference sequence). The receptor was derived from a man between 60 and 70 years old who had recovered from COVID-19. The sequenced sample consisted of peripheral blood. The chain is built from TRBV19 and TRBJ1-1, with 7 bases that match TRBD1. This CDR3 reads CASSKQGPDTEAFF. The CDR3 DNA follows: TGTGCCAGTAGTAAACAGGGGCCAGACACTGAAGCTTTCTTT.